Below, 26 T cell receptor beta chains from the same sample are listed, as sequenced in a study of blood T cell repertoires in COVID-19. Clones were sequenced by immunoSEQ multiplex PCR, and TCRdb holds only the in-frame ones, with some missing. The data contain 250,000 or so clones, around four fifths of them singletons. Specimen: peripheral blood. These receptors all come from a man in his sixties with acute or convalescent COVID-19.

This chain connects TRBV30 to TRBJ1-4; 9 bases match TRBD1. This CDR3 contains 14 residues. Germline V gene data show CDR1 as GTSNPN and CDR2 as SVGIG (reference sequence). J was trimmed by 5 bases and V by 1 base; bases with no gene match: 2. For the CDR3, the DNA is TGTGCCTGGAGTGCCGGGACAGGGAATGAAAAACTGTTTTTT. The encoded protein is CAWSAGTGNEKLFF.

V and J are TRBV10-3 and TRBJ2-1, with TRBD1 matching 9 bases. The CDR3 runs 15 residues. Germline V CDR1 and CDR2: ENHRY, SYGVKD. The J segment lost 3 bases and the V segment lost 0 bases, leaving 0 bases of the junction unmatched. CDR3 sequence: CAISESTGGYNEQFF. The DNA for the CDR3 is TGTGCCATCAGTGAGTCGACAGGGGGCTACAATGAGCAGTTCTTC.

V is TRBV4-1 and J is TRBJ1-1, with 7 bases that match TRBD1. The CDR3 covers 15 residues. The J segment lost 2 bases and the V segment lost 3 bases, leaving 6 bases of the junction unmatched. Germline lookup yields CDR1 MGHRA and CDR2 YSYEKL. Here the CDR3 reads CASSQPGTENTEAFF. The DNA of the CDR3 is TGCGCCAGCAGCCAGCCCGGGACAGAAAACACTGAAGCTTTCTTT.

In its sample, this clone was seen a few times. The chain recombines TRBV27 with TRBJ2-5; TRBD1 matches at 9 bases. J was trimmed by 5 bases and V by 3 bases; bases with no gene match: 4. The CDR3 is 14 residues long. Germline assignment: CDR1 MNHEY and CDR2 SMNVEV (reference sequence). CDR3 nucleotides: TGTGCCAGCAGTTTGGGACAGGGTAGGGAGACCCAGTACTTC. It codes for CASSLGQGRETQYF.

Remarks on this clone: The sample holds other DNA sequences that translate to the same CDR3. The chain couples TRBV6-1 to TRBJ1-1; 9 bases are shared with TRBD1. With V trimmed by 3 bases and J by 1 base, 3 bases remained unmatched. The CDR3 extends over 15 amino acids. Germline CDR1 and CDR2: MNHNS and SASEGT. The DNA of the CDR3 is TGTGCCAGCAGTGAGTTGGACAGGGGGAACACTGAAGCTTTCTTT. As protein: CASSELDRGNTEAFF.

V usage is TRBV9 and J usage is TRBJ1-5; a possible D gene is TRBD1 (6 bases). Germline V gene data show CDR1 as SGDLS and CDR2 as YYNGEE. The CDR3 sequence is 15 residues long. V lost 3 bases, J lost 3 bases, and 13 bases lay in between. CDR3 nucleotides: TGTGCCAGCAGCGCCATACCAGGGGTCAATCAGCCCCAGCATTTT. Translation: CASSAIPGVNQPQHF. The full variable domain, with the rest looked up from reference TRBV9 and TRBJ1-5, is DSGVTQTPKHLITATGQRVTLRCSPRSGDLSVYWYQQSLDQGLQFLIQYYNGEERAKGNILERFSAQQFPDLHSELNLSSLELGDSALYFCASSAIPGVNQPQHFGDGTRLSIL.

The V gene is TRBV27, the J gene TRBJ1-1; D perhaps matches TRBD1 (5 bases). The CDR3 runs 14 residues. Trimming took off 3 bases at V and 0 bases at J, with 8 bases between the two ends. Germline V gene lookup returns CDR1 MNHEY and CDR2 SMNVEV (reference sequence). The CDR3 region is CASSFNRLNTEAFF. The CDR3 DNA follows: TGTGCCAGCAGTTTTAACAGGTTGAACACTGAAGCTTTCTTT.

The chain employs TRBV6-4 and TRBJ2-4, with D possibly TRBD1 on 6 matching bases. Germline V gives CDR1 MRHNA, CDR2 SNTAGT. Deletions cut 2 bases from V and 1 base from J, with 24 bases between. CDR3 length: 20 residues. The CDR3 protein is CASSDPPGRGRRPAKNIQYF. CDR3 nucleotide sequence: TGTGCCAGCAGTGACCCACCGGGCAGGGGAAGGCGTCCGGCCAAAAACATTCAGTACTTC.

The chain recombines TRBV5-6 with TRBJ1-3; a possible D gene is TRBD1 (6 bases). The V gene's germline CDR1 is SGHDT and CDR2 YYEEEE. The length of the CDR3 is 19 residues. V lost 0 bases and J 0 bases, leaving 19 bases between the germline ends. The CDR3 loop is CASSLVGAGALTSGNTIYF. The CDR3 DNA sequence: TGTGCCAGCAGCTTGGTAGGTGCAGGGGCCCTTACCTCTGGAAACACCATATATTTT.

The chain uses TRBV6-5 and TRBJ2-5, with 9 bases fitting TRBD1. Trimming at V came to 8 bases and at J to 0 bases, leaving 4 bases not matched to a gene. The CDR3 is 14 amino acids. CDR1 and CDR2 from the germline V gene are MNHEY and SVGAGI. The DNA of the CDR3 is TGTGCCAGCCAGAGGGACAGGGACCAAGAGACCCAGTACTTC. It specifies CASQRDRDQETQYF.

This clone appeared a single time. This rearrangement joins TRBV18 to TRBJ1-1, with TRBD1 as a possible D gene (5 bases). The CDR3 spans 15 residues. Germline assignment: CDR1 KGHSH and CDR2 LQKENI. The V end was cut by 3 bases, the J end by 4 bases, with 15 bases between. For the CDR3, the DNA is TGTGCCAGCTCACCGAGCGACAGCTCTGGCACTGAAGCTTTCTTT. Translating gives CASSPSDSSGTEAFF.

The chain employs TRBV14 and TRBJ2-1; D gene unclear. CDR1 is SGHDN and CDR2 is FVKESK in the germline V gene. This CDR3 has 15 residues. V was clipped by 4 bases and J by 5 bases, with 15 bases between them. CDR3 in DNA: TGTGCCAGCAGCCGAGCCGGGTCCTTAAACAATGAGCAGTTCTTC. It encodes CASSRAGSLNNEQFF.

This chain uses TRBV27 with TRBJ2-7, with 7 bases that match TRBD1. V lost 10 bases to trimming and J lost 4 bases; unmatched junction nucleotides: 10. CDR3 length: 13 amino acids. CDR1 and CDR2 from the germline V gene are MNHEY and SMNVEV (reference sequence). The CDR3 protein is CATANRGRYEQYF. The CDR3 DNA reads as TGTGCCACGGCCAACAGGGGAAGGTACGAGCAGTACTTC.

The rearrangement uses TRBV7-2 and TRBJ1-2; 10 nucleotides line up with TRBD1. Per germline, CDR1 SGHTA and CDR2 FQGNSA. CDR3 size: 15 residues. V dropped 7 bases and J dropped 2; count of bases not matched to a gene: 7. CDR3 sequence (DNA): TGTGCCAGCAAAACCGGGACAGGGGAGAACTATGGCTACACCTTC. It is translated as CASKTGTGENYGYTF.

This chain links TRBV5-4 with TRBJ1-1, with D possibly TRBD1 on 6 matching bases. The germline gives CDR1 SGHNT, CDR2 YYREEE (reference sequence). V was cut by 10 bases and J by 1 base, with 23 bases left in between. This CDR3 region has 16 residues. Here the CDR3 reads CAYRILGDIRNTEAFF. CDR3 coding DNA: TGTGCCTACCGAATCTTGGGGGACATCAGGAACACTGAAGCTTTCTTT.

The genes are TRBV27 and TRBJ2-3, with 10 bases aligning to TRBD2. V gave up 5 bases and J gave up 6 bases; unmatched junction bases: 8. Germline CDR1 and CDR2: MNHEY and SMNVEV (reference sequence). The CDR3 is 15 amino acids. CDR3 nucleotides: TGTGCCAGCAGTCGAACTAGCGGGGAGGGCGATACGCAGTATTTT. Encoded protein: CASSRTSGEGDTQYF.

The chain joins TRBV19 to TRBJ2-7; D is possibly TRBD1 (5 bases). The CDR3 loop spans 14 amino acids. Germline lookup yields CDR1 LNHDA and CDR2 SQIVND (reference sequence). Trimming cost V 1 base and J 3 bases, with 10 bases left between them. CDR3 bases: TGTGCCAGTAGTATAGGCGCAGGGTACTACGAGCAGTACTTC. Translation: CASSIGAGYYEQYF.

This rearrangement joins TRBV7-8 to TRBJ2-3; perhaps TRBD1 as D (6 bases). Germline CDR1 is SGHVS and CDR2 is FQNEAQ. V lost 5 bases and J 0 bases, leaving 6 bases between the germline ends. There are 13 residues in the CDR3. The CDR3 sequence is CASSGGSTDTQYF. The CDR3 region has the DNA TGTGCCAGCAGCGGGGGCAGCACAGATACGCAGTATTTT.

V gene TRBV5-1 combines with J gene TRBJ1-2, with D tentatively TRBD1 (5 bases). V was pared by 4 bases and J by 6 bases, with 16 bases between. Germline lookup yields CDR1 SGHRS and CDR2 YFSETQ. The CDR3 has 14 residues. The CDR3 coding sequence is TGCGCCAGCAGCCCCAACCAGGGAATGGATGGCTACACCTTC. Protein product: CASSPNQGMDGYTF.

The rearrangement links TRBV2 to TRBJ1-4; D remains ambiguous. V lost 8 bases, J lost 6 bases, and 16 bases lay in between. The CDR3 has 14 residues. The germline CDR1 and CDR2 sequences are SNHLY and FYNNEI. The CDR3 protein is CASSQTLRYEKLFF. In nucleotides, the CDR3 is TGTGCCAGCTCCCAGACTCTTCGCTATGAAAAACTGTTTTTT.

The V gene is TRBV6-5, the J gene TRBJ2-7; 7 nucleotides agree with TRBD1. The CDR3 length is 15 residues. CDR1 MNHEY and CDR2 SVGAGI come from the germline V gene. Trimming took 0 bases from V and 2 from J; bases not matched to a gene: 4. CDR3 sequence (DNA): TGTGCCAGCAGTTACTCATTCCAGGGGGCCTACGAGCAGTACTTC. This gives the protein CASSYSFQGAYEQYF.

This chain connects TRBV12-3 or TRBV12-4 to TRBJ1-1; no definite D call. The CDR3 consists of 11 residues. The germline V and J ends were trimmed by 3 bases and 11 bases, with 10 bases remaining between them. The DNA of the CDR3 is TGTGCCAGCAGTTTCGGGTTCGATGCTTTCTTT. This gives the protein CASSFGFDAFF.

The chain recombines TRBV5-1 with TRBJ2-1; tentative D call: TRBD2 (7 bases). The V and J ends lost 4 bases and 7 bases respectively, with 18 bases between them. The CDR3 spans 15 residues. From germline, CDR1 is SGHRS and CDR2 YFSETQ. This CDR3 reads CASSPDGGPGNEQFF. The DNA of the CDR3 is TGCGCCAGCAGCCCGGACGGGGGGCCGGGTAATGAGCAGTTCTTC.

This clone was seen once. Other DNA sequences in this sample translate to the same CDR3. The V and J genes are TRBV6-5 and TRBJ1-5, with unresolved D. The CDR3 totals 13 residues. V lost 6 bases, J lost 0 bases, and 6 bases lay in between. The germline V gene has CDR1 MNHEY and CDR2 SVGAGI. The CDR3 here is CASRGYSNQPQHF. The CDR3 coding sequence is TGTGCCAGCAGGGGCTATAGCAATCAGCCCCAGCATTTT.

The sample holds a few counts of this clone. The V call is TRBV15, the J call TRBJ2-5, with D perhaps matching TRBD2 (5 bases). The CDR3 totals 12 residues. Germline values: CDR1 LNHNV, CDR2 YYDKDF (reference sequence). With 5 bases removed from V and 4 bases from J, the gap between germline ends came to 8 bases. The CDR3 protein is CATSGEGETQYF. CDR3 sequence (DNA): TGTGCCACCAGCGGCGAGGGAGAGACCCAGTACTTC.

CDR3 in DNA: TGTGCCAGCAGCCTCGAGGGGGGGAGGGATGAGCAGTTCTTC. This sequence encodes CASSLEGGRDEQFF. The chain employs TRBV3-1 (or the pseudogene TRBV3-2) and TRBJ2-1; TRBD2 is a possible D gene (7 bases). The germline V gene encodes CDR1 LGHDT and CDR2 YNNKEL (reference sequence). V was clipped by 4 bases and J by 8 bases, with 15 bases between them. The CDR3 loop spans 14 amino acids.